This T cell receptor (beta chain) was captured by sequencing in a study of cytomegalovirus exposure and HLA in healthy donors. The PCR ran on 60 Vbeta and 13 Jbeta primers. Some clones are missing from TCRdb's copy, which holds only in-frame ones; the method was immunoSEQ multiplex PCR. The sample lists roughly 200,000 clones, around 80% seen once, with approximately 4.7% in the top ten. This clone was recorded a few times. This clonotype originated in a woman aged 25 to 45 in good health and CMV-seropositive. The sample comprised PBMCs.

CDR3 loop: CASSFSGGTDTQYF. The CDR3 bases are TGTGCCAGCAGCTTCTCGGGGGGGACAGATACGCAGTATTTT. The chain links TRBV7-6 to TRBJ2-3; 8 bases line up with TRBD2. The CDR3 sequence is 14 residues long. V gave up 3 bases and J gave up 3 bases; unmatched junction bases: 2. From germline, CDR1 is SGHVS and CDR2 FNYEAQ.